A single sample gave rise to the 19 T cell receptor beta chains below, sequenced in a study of blood T cell repertoires in COVID-19. Sequencing used immunoSEQ multiplex PCR; TCRdb keeps in-frame clones, though not all of them. The sample records 65,000 to 70,000 clones, 93% being singletons. Sequenced: peripheral blood. These TCRs come from a man aged 70 or older with active COVID-19.

The chain recombines TRBV9 with TRBJ2-7, with 9 nucleotides matching TRBD1. J gave up 3 bases and V 4 bases, and 14 bases lay outside the gene matches. CDR1 is SGDLS and CDR2 is YYNGEE in the germline V gene. The CDR3 is 17 amino acids. The CDR3 nucleotides are TGTGCCAGCAGCCGCACCCTGACAGGGGGGTTAGGCTACGAGCAGTACTTC. Translated: CASSRTLTGGLGYEQYF.

This chain uses TRBV6-6 with TRBJ2-3; D is perhaps TRBD1 (6 bases). Trimming cost V 6 bases and J 3 bases, with 13 bases left between them. Germline assignment: CDR1 MNHNY and CDR2 SVGAGI (reference sequence). This CDR3 has 14 residues. Here the CDR3 DNA reads TGTGCCAGCAGGTCAACAGGGTTAACAGATACGCAGTATTTT. It codes for CASRSTGLTDTQYF.

The chain has TRBV12-5 and TRBJ2-3; TRBD1 aligns across 8 bases. There are 13 residues in the CDR3. The V and J ends lost 7 bases and 8 bases, in that order; junction bases with no gene match: 8. Germline-derived CDR1 and CDR2 are LGHNT and FRNRAP. As DNA, the CDR3 is TGTGCTAGTGCCACGAGGACAGGGTTTACGCAGTATTTT. It translates to CASATRTGFTQYF.

This chain links TRBV28 with TRBJ2-1; TRBD2 might be the D (6 bases). Germline loops: CDR1 MDHEN, CDR2 SYDVKM. V was cut by 5 bases and J by 0 bases, with 11 bases left in between. CDR3 length equals 15 residues. CDR3 DNA: TGTGCCAGCAGTGCGGGACTGGGCTCCTACAATGAGCAGTTCTTC. Its translation is CASSAGLGSYNEQFF. Complete variable domain (other parts from reference TRBV28 and TRBJ2-1): DVKVTQSSRYLVKRTGEKVFLECVQDMDHENMFWYRQDPGLGLRLIYFSYDVKMKEKGDIPEGYSVSREKKERFSLILESASTNQTSMYLCASSAGLGSYNEQFFGPGTRLTVL.

This CDR3 is CASRREGRTGTEAFF. The CDR3 bases are TGTGCCAGCAGGAGGGAAGGACGAACGGGGACTGAAGCTTTCTTT. This sequence joins TRBV25-1 and TRBJ1-1; D unclear. Per the germline V gene, CDR1 is MGHDK and CDR2 is SYGVNS. The length of the CDR3 is 15 residues. Trimming took off 6 bases at V and 5 bases at J, with 19 bases between the two ends.

CDR3 amino acids: CASSPLGRGGGASTDTQYF. In DNA form, the CDR3 reads TGTGCCAGCAGCCCGCTCGGCCGCGGGGGGGGAGCTAGCACAGATACGCAGTATTTT. V and J are TRBV7-8 and TRBJ2-3; the match to TRBD2 covers 9 bases. Germline V CDR1 and CDR2: SGHVS, FQNEAQ. The CDR3 has 19 residues. Trimming removed 5 bases from V and 0 bases from J; junction bases left unmatched: 15.

For the CDR3, the DNA is TGCGCCAGCAGTCGAGGACAGGGCCGATCACCCCTCCACTTT. Encoded protein: CASSRGQGRSPLHF. This rearrangement joins TRBV23-1 to TRBJ1-6, with 8 bases that match TRBD1. TRBV23-1 is an ORF, with its function uncertain. The ends lost 4 bases at V and 10 bases at J; junction bases unmatched: 6. The CDR3 extends over 14 amino acids.

This clone was detected only a few times. This sequence joins TRBV4-2 and TRBJ1-1, with TRBD1 identical over 8 bases. V lost 0 bases, J lost 3 bases, and 3 bases stayed unmatched. CDR1 LGHNA and CDR2 YNFKEQ come from the germline V gene. This CDR3 is 15 amino acids long. The CDR3 loop is CASSQDRGRDTEAFF. For the CDR3, the DNA is TGTGCCAGCAGCCAAGACAGGGGGCGCGACACTGAAGCTTTCTTT.

The rearrangement links TRBV11-3 to TRBJ2-1; 8 positions agree with TRBD1. The V and J ends lost 2 bases and 3 bases, in that order; junction bases with no gene match: 3. This CDR3 region has 15 residues. The V gene's germline CDR1 is SGHNT and CDR2 YENEEA. The CDR3 region is CASSLPTGVYNEQFF. CDR3 sequence (DNA): TGTGCCAGCAGCTTACCGACAGGGGTCTACAATGAGCAGTTCTTC.

The V gene is TRBV3-1 (or the pseudogene TRBV3-2), the J gene TRBJ1-2; unclear D gene. The CDR3 length is 14 residues. Trimming took 1 base from V and 3 from J, leaving 9 bases between them. Germline values: CDR1 LGHDT, CDR2 YNNKEL (reference sequence). CDR3 amino acids: CASSQATSDYGYTF. In DNA form, the CDR3 reads TGTGCCAGCAGCCAAGCCACGTCAGACTATGGCTACACCTTC.

The chain recombines TRBV19 with TRBJ2-5, with 8 bases identical to TRBD2. Trimming took 3 bases from V and 4 from J; bases not matched to a gene: 4. Germline CDR1 reads LNHDA; CDR2 reads SQIVND (reference sequence). The CDR3 runs 14 residues. CDR3 amino acids: CASSIRGGIETQYF. The CDR3 DNA is TGTGCCAGTAGTATTCGGGGGGGGATAGAGACCCAGTACTTC.

The chain combines TRBV29-1 with TRBJ1-5; 8 positions match TRBD1. V shed 3 bases and J 7 bases; nucleotides not matched to a gene: 8. Germline V gene lookup returns CDR1 SQVTM and CDR2 ANQGSEA. The CDR3 spans 14 residues. CDR3 nucleotide sequence: TGCAGCGTTGAGGGGACAGGAGCTGGCCAGCCCCAGCATTTT. It is translated as CSVEGTGAGQPQHF.

This chain connects TRBV18 to TRBJ1-1; possibly TRBD1 for D (5 bases). The CDR3 has 15 amino acids. The germline gives CDR1 KGHSH, CDR2 LQKENI. Deletions cut 0 bases from V and 5 bases from J, with 13 bases between. The CDR3 DNA is TGTGCCAGCTCACCACCGGAGGGGAGTCGAACTGAAGCTTTCTTT. As protein: CASSPPEGSRTEAFF. Drawing the rest from reference TRBV18 and TRBJ1-1, the complete variable domain is NAGVMQNPRHLVRRRGQEARLRCSPMKGHSHVYWYRQLPEEGLKFMVYLQKENIIDESGMPKERFSAEFPKEGPSILRIQQVVRGDSAAYFCASSPPEGSRTEAFFGQGTRLTVV.

This rearrangement joins TRBV9 to TRBJ2-5; perhaps TRBD2 as D (5 bases). The CDR3 sequence is 15 residues long. Deletions cut 0 bases from V and 1 base from J, with 10 bases between. CDR1 SGDLS and CDR2 YYNGEE come from the germline V gene. The CDR3 sequence is CASSVGSAPQETQYF. The DNA of the CDR3 is TGTGCCAGCAGCGTAGGTAGCGCCCCCCAAGAGACCCAGTACTTC.

The rearrangement links TRBV3-1 (or the pseudogene TRBV3-2) to TRBJ2-5, with 8 bases fitting TRBD2. The CDR3 sequence is 16 residues long. The ends lost 4 bases at V and 2 bases at J; junction bases unmatched: 9. Germline CDR1 LGHDT, CDR2 YNNKEL (reference sequence). The CDR3 spells CASSPLAGYPQETQYF. DNA of the CDR3: TGTGCCAGCAGCCCATTAGCGGGGTACCCTCAAGAGACCCAGTACTTC.

This chain connects TRBV5-8 to TRBJ1-2; D unclear. Germline CDR1 reads SGHTS; CDR2 reads YDEGEE. The CDR3 spans 14 residues. Trimming cost V 2 bases and J 5 bases, with 13 bases left between them. CDR3 bases: TGTGCCAGCAGCTTTATCGGGATGTGGTATGGCTACACCTTC. Its protein is CASSFIGMWYGYTF.

The V and J genes are TRBV3-1 (or the pseudogene TRBV3-2) and TRBJ1-4; perhaps TRBD1 as D (6 bases). Trimming left V 8 bases short and J 7 bases short, with 17 bases between. The CDR3 is 14 amino acids. Germline assignment: CDR1 LGHDT and CDR2 YNNKEL (reference sequence). CDR3: CASGQQGEGEKLFF. The CDR3 DNA follows: TGTGCCAGCGGACAACAGGGAGAGGGTGAAAAACTGTTTTTT.

The chain joins TRBV19 to TRBJ2-7; TRBD1 matches at 12 bases. The V segment lost 4 bases and the J segment 6 bases; nucleotides outside the gene matches: 4. The CDR3 contains 14 residues. In germline, CDR1 is LNHDA, CDR2 SQIVND (reference sequence). CDR3: CASSRAGQGAEQYV. CDR3 nucleotides: TGTGCCAGTAGTAGGGCGGGACAGGGGGCCGAGCAGTACGTC.

This clone was seen a handful of times. This chain joins TRBV7-9 and TRBJ2-5; 9 bases are shared with TRBD2. V dropped 5 bases and J dropped 5; count of bases not matched to a gene: 12. This CDR3 contains 16 residues. Germline V gene sequence: CDR1 SEHNR, CDR2 FQNEAQ (reference sequence). As DNA, the CDR3 is TGTGCCAGCAGCCCCCTCGGGACTAGCCGGGAGGAGACCCAGTACTTC. Amino acids: CASSPLGTSREETQYF.